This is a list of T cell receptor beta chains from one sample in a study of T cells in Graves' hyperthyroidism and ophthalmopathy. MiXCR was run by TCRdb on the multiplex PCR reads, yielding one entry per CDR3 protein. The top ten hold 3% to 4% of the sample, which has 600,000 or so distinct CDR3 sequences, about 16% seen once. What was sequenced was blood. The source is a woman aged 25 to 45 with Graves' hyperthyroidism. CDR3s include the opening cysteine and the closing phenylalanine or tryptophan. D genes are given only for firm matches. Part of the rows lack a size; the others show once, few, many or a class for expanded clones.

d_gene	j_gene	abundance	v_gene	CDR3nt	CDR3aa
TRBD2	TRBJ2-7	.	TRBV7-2	TGTGCCAGCAGCTTAGCGACTAGCGGGAGTATGAGCTACGAGCAGTACTTC	CASSLATSGSMSYEQYF
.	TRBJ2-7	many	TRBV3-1	TGTGCCAGCAGCCAAGATTTTTACGAGCAGTACTTC	CASSQDFYEQYF
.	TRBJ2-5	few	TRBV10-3	TGTGCCATCGGATCTGACGTACAAGAGACCCAGTACTTC	CAIGSDVQETQYF
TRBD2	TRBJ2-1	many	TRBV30	TGTGCCTGGAGTGGAGGGACTAGCGGGAGTGATGAGCAGTTCTTC	CAWSGGTSGSDEQFF
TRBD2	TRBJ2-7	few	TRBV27	TGTGCCAGCAGGAGCGGGACTAGCGGAGACTACGAGCAGTACTTC	CASRSGTSGDYEQYF
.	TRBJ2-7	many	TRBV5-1	TGCGCCAGCAGCTTGGATGGAGAAGGCTACGAGCAGTACTTC	CASSLDGEGYEQYF
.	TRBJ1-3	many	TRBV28	TGTGCCAGCGGGATTACAGGGTCCCTTGGAAACACCATATATTTT	CASGITGSLGNTIYF
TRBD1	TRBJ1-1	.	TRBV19	TGTGCCAGTAGTATAGTAGGACAGGGGGCGAACACTGAAGCTTTCTTT	CASSIVGQGANTEAFF
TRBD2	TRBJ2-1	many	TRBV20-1	TGCAGTGCTAGAGCCGGACTAGAAAATGAGCAGTTCTTC	CSARAGLENEQFF
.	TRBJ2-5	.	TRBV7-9	TGTGCCGGGGCCCGTCAAGAGACCCAGTACTTC	CAGARQETQYF
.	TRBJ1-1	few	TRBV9	TGTGCCAGCAGCGTAGGAGGGTTTATGAACACTGAAGCTTTCTTT	CASSVGGFMNTEAFF
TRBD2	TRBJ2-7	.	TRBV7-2	TGTGCCAGCAGCTTACAGCCGGGACTAGCGGGAGGTTACGAGCAGTACTTC	CASSLQPGLAGGYEQYF
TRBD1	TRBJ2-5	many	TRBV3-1	TGTGCCAGCAGCCGTGGACAGGCCTCATACCAAGAGACCCAGTACTTC	CASSRGQASYQETQYF
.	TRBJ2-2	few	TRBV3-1	TGTGCCAGCAGCCCAGAGGGCCTGGTCACCGGGGAGCTGTTTTTT	CASSPEGLVTGELFF
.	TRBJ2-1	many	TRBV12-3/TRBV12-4	TGTGCCAGCAGTTCCTTCGCGTCCTCAAAACGTGGACTCGTTACTTACAATGAGCAGTTCTTC	CASSSFASSKRGLVTYNEQFF
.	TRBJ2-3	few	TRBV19	TGTGCCAGTAGTATAGATGCAGATACGCAGTATTTT	CASSIDADTQYF
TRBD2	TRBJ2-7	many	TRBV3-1	TGTGCCAGCAGCCGGACTAGCGGTACCCGCGAGCAGTACTTC	CASSRTSGTREQYF
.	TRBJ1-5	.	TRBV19	TGTGCCAGTAGTCGGGTACAGGGTAAGGGTCAGCCCCAGCATTTT	CASSRVQGKGQPQHF
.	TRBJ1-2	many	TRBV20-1	TGCAGTGCCCCATCCTGGACCGGTTCTAACTATGGCTACACCTTC	CSAPSWTGSNYGYTF
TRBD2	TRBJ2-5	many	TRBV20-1	TGCAGTGCCCACGGGGCGGGAGGGGCCCAAGAGACCCAGTACTTC	CSAHGAGGAQETQYF
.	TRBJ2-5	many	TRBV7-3	TGTGCCAGCAGCCCCGGAACCAAAGAGACCCAGTACTTC	CASSPGTKETQYF